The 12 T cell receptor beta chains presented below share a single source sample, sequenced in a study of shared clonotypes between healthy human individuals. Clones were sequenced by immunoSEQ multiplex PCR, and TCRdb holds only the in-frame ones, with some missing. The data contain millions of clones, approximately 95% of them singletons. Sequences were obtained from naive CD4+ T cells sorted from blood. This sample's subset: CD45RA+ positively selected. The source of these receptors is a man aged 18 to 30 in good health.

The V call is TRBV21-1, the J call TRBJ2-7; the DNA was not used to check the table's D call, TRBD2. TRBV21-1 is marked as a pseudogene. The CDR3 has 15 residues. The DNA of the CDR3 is TGTGCCAGCAGCAGGGGTAGCGGGAGGATGCCTCGTCGGTACTTC. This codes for CASSRGSGRMPRRYF.

The CDR3 reads CASSLQTDRDTQYF. The CDR3 DNA is TGTGCCAGCAGCTTACAAACGGATCGGGATACGCAGTATTTT. The rearrangement joins TRBV7-9 to TRBJ2-3; D gene unclear. In germline, CDR1 is SEHNR, CDR2 FQNEAQ (reference sequence). This CDR3 is 14 amino acids long. V dropped 2 bases and J dropped 6 bases, with 12 bases sitting between them.

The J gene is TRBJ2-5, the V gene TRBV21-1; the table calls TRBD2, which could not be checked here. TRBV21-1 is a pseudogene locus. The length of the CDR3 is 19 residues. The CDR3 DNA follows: TGTGCCAGCAGCAAAGTAGAATATGCGGCTAGCGAGTTAGAAGAGACCCAGTACTTC. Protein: CASSKVEYAASELEETQYF.

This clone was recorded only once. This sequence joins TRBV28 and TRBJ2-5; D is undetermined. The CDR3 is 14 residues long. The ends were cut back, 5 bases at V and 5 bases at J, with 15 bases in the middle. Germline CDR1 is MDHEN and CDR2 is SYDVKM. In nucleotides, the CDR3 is TGTGCCAGCAGTCCGACGTGGGCTGGGGAGACCCAGTACTTC. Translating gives CASSPTWAGETQYF.

CDR3 in amino acids: CASTTVGGSYEQYF. The CDR3 DNA follows: TGTGCCAGCACCACCGTGGGCGGCTCCTACGAGCAGTACTTC. The chain carries TRBV2 and TRBJ2-7; D gene unclear. This CDR3 spans 14 amino acids. Between the trimmed V and J ends, which lost 7 bases and 0 bases, there was a span of 13 bases. CDR1 and CDR2 from the germline V gene are SNHLY and FYNNEI. Full variable domain (rest looked up from reference TRBV2 and TRBJ2-7): EPEVTQTPSHQVTQMGQEVILRCVPISNHLYFYWYRQILGQKVEFLVSFYNNEISEKSEIFDDQFSVERPDGSNFTLKIRSTKLEDSAMYFCASTTVGGSYEQYFGPGTRLTVT.

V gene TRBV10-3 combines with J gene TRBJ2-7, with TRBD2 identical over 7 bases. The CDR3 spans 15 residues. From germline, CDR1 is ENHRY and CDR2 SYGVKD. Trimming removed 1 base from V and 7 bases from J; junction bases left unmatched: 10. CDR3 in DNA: TGTGCCATCAGTGAGTTCGGGCTAGCGGTAGGTGAGCAGTACTTC. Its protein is CAISEFGLAVGEQYF.

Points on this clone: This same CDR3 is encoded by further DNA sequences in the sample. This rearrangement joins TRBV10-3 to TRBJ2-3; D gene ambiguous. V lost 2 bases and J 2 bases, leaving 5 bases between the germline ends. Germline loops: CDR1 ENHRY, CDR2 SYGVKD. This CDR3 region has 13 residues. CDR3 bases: TGTGCCATCAGTGAGGGCTACACAGATACGCAGTATTTT. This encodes CAISEGYTDTQYF.

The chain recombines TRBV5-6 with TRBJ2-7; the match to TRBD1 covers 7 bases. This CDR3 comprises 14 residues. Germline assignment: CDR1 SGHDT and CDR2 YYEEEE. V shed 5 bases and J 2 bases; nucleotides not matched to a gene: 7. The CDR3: CASSKTGVTYEQYF. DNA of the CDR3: TGTGCCAGCAGTAAAACAGGGGTCACCTACGAGCAGTACTTC.

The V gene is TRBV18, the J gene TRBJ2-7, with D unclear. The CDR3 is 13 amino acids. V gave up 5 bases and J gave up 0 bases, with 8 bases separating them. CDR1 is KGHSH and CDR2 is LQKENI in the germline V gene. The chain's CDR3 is CASSSMSSYEQYF. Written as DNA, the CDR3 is TGTGCCAGCTCATCGATGAGCTCCTACGAGCAGTACTTC.

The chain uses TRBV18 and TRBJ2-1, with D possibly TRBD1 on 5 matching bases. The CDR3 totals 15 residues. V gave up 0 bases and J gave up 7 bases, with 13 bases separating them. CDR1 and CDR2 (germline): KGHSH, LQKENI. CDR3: CASSPPAGWANEQFF. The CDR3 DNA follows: TGTGCCAGCTCACCACCGGCAGGGTGGGCAAATGAGCAGTTCTTC.

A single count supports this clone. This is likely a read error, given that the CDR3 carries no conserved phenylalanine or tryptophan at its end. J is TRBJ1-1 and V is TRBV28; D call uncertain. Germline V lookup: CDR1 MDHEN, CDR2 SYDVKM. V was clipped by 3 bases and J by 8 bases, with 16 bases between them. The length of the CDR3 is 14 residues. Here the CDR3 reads CASSFRTGGGEAFS. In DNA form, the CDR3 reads TGTGCCAGCAGTTTCCGAACCGGAGGAGGGGAAGCTTTCTCT.

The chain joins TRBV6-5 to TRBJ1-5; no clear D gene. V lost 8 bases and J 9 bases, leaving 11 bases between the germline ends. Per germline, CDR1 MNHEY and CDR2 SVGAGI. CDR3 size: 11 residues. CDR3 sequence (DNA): TGTGCCAGCGGTGATGGAGGGCCCCAGCATTTT. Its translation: CASGDGGPQHF.